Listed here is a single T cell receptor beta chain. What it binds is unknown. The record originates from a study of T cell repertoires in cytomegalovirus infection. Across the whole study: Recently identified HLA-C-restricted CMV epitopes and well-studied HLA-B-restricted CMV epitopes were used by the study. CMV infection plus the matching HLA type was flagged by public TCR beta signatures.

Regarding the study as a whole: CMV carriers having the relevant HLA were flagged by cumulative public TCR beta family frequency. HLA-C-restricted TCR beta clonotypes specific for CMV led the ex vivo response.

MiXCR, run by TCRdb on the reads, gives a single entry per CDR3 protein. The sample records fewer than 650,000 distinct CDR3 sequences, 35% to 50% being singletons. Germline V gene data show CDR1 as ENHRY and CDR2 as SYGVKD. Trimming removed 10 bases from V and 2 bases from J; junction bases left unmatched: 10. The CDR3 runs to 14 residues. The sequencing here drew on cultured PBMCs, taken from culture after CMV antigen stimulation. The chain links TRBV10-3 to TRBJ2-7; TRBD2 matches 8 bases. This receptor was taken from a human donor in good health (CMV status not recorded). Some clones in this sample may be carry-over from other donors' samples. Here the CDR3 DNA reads TGTGCCACCACCGGTAGCGGGGACCCCTACGAGCAGTACTTC. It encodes CATTGSGDPYEQYF.